The 12 T cell receptor beta chains in this list originate from one sample, sequenced in a study of lymphopenia after photon versus proton radiotherapy (dated by TCRdb to the late 2010s). The method behind the library was the immunoSEQ multiplex PCR assay. Drawn from immuneACCESS, this table holds only the in-frame rearrangements with V and J called that TCRdb kept. Clones are partly lost; checked studies trace under half to an unresolved V gene and leave the rest unexplained. The sample table contains around 55,000 clones; only one count was recorded for 65% to 85% of them. Jointly, the top ten make up roughly 2% of the sample. The sequencing used peripheral blood, collected from a patient treated with proton-based radiotherapy. These receptors originate from a man aged 55 to 70 with pancreatic cancer.

The chain couples TRBV27 to TRBJ1-2; 8 nucleotides match TRBD1. The CDR3 spans 17 residues. Germline V lookup: CDR1 MNHEY, CDR2 SMNVEV (reference sequence). Trimming took 2 bases from V and 4 from J; bases not matched to a gene: 12. CDR3 loop: CASSLTQGQGAVYGYTF. CDR3 DNA sequence: TGTGCCAGCAGTTTAACACAAGGACAGGGAGCGGTCTATGGCTACACCTTC.

The rearrangement uses TRBV5-1 and TRBJ2-3; D is possibly TRBD2 (6 bases). CDR1 and CDR2 (germline): SGHRS, YFSETQ. The V gene lost 5 bases and the J gene lost 3 bases, with 16 bases spanning the gap. The CDR3 is 15 residues long. DNA for the CDR3: TGCGCCAGCAGGGGCACCGGGGGTATAACAGATACGCAGTATTTT. Residues: CASRGTGGITDTQYF.

The V call is TRBV28, the J call TRBJ1-2; the D is unclear. There are 11 residues in the CDR3. The V end lost 5 bases, the J end lost 2 bases, and 3 bases lay between the germline ends. The germline V gene has CDR1 MDHEN and CDR2 SYDVKM. CDR3 sequence: CASSRNYGYTF. CDR3 in DNA: TGTGCCAGCAGTCGCAACTATGGCTACACCTTC.

The V gene is TRBV30, the J gene TRBJ2-2, with 8 positions matching TRBD1. V shed 4 bases, J shed 4 bases, and the junction held 8 bases outside the gene matches. This CDR3 comprises 15 residues. The germline CDR1 and CDR2 sequences are GTSNPN and SVGIG (reference sequence). CDR3 amino acids: CAWNSGQAGTGELFF. DNA for the CDR3: TGTGCCTGGAACTCGGGACAGGCGGGCACCGGGGAGCTGTTTTTT.

This chain uses TRBV29-1 with TRBJ2-5, with 9 bases matching TRBD2. Germline trimming cut 7 bases from V and 5 bases from J; bases unmatched to any gene: 11. Germline loops: CDR1 SQVTM, CDR2 ANQGSEA. This CDR3 contains 14 residues. CDR3 residues: CSAPTSGVGETQYF. The CDR3 DNA reads TGCAGCGCCCCGACTAGCGGAGTGGGGGAGACCCAGTACTTC.

V gene TRBV5-4 combines with J gene TRBJ2-7; D is possibly TRBD1 or TRBD2 (5 bases each). The CDR3 sequence is 13 residues long. V was shortened by 4 bases and J by 2 bases, with 10 bases between the two germline ends. Germline values: CDR1 SGHNT, CDR2 YYREEE (reference sequence). The CDR3 loop reads CASSRDQPYEQYF. The DNA for the CDR3 is TGTGCCAGCAGCCGGGACCAGCCCTACGAGCAGTACTTC.

The rearrangement links TRBV13 to TRBJ2-1; 13 nucleotides align to TRBD2. Unmatched junction bases numbered 6, after V lost 4 bases and J lost 6 bases. CDR1 PRHDT and CDR2 FYEKMQ come from the germline V gene (reference sequence). This CDR3 is built from 16 residues. The CDR3 DNA follows: TGTGCCAGCAGCTATACTAGCGGGAGGGCAAGCAATGAGCAGTTCTTC. It codes for CASSYTSGRASNEQFF.

The chain combines TRBV5-1 with TRBJ1-6; 8 bases align to TRBD1. The germline gives CDR1 SGHRS, CDR2 YFSETQ. The ends lost 4 bases at V and 6 bases at J; junction bases unmatched: 9. The CDR3 totals 16 residues. The CDR3 reads CASSRGQGATNSPLHF. The CDR3 DNA sequence: TGCGCCAGCAGCCGAGGACAGGGAGCCACTAATTCACCCCTCCACTTT.

V and J are TRBV15 and TRBJ2-7; 9 positions match TRBD2. J gave up 1 base and V 5 bases, and 12 bases lay outside the gene matches. The CDR3 is 17 amino acids. CDR1 is LNHNV and CDR2 is YYDKDF in the germline V gene (reference sequence). The DNA for the CDR3 is TGTGCCACCAGCCGCCCCTTGGCGGGGGGGAAATCCTACGAGCAGTACTTC. Translated, it gives CATSRPLAGGKSYEQYF.

The chain carries TRBV5-1 and TRBJ2-7; D possibly corresponds to TRBD2 (5 bases). The V gene lost 3 bases and the J gene lost 3 bases, with 10 bases spanning the gap. The CDR3 is 13 residues long. CDR1 and CDR2 from the germline V gene are SGHRS and YFSETQ. CDR3 amino acids: CASSSTRDYEQYF. The CDR3 DNA reads as TGCGCCAGCAGCTCGACGAGGGACTACGAGCAGTACTTC.

J is TRBJ2-1 and V is TRBV15; 10 bases agree with TRBD2. After removal of 5 bases from V and 3 bases from J, the junction contained 4 bases not matched to a gene. The CDR3 contains 15 residues. CDR1 is LNHNV, CDR2 YYDKDF, per germline (reference sequence). This chain's CDR3 is CATSLGLANYNEQFF. The CDR3 DNA follows: TGTGCCACCAGCTTGGGACTAGCGAACTACAATGAGCAGTTCTTC.

This clone appeared once. V gene TRBV28 combines with J gene TRBJ2-1; possible D gene TRBD2, 5 bases. This CDR3 comprises 14 residues. Trimming shortened V by 2 bases and J by 7 bases, and 12 bases separated the two germline ends. Germline lookup yields CDR1 MDHEN and CDR2 SYDVKM. CDR3 nucleotides: TGTGCCAGCAGTTTAGTCCTTCCGGGGAATGAGCAGTTCTTC. Protein sequence: CASSLVLPGNEQFF.